This TCR beta chain was found in a study of blood T cell repertoires in COVID-19. Study-wide context: The samples span acute and convalescent COVID-19 from the United States, Italy and Spain. Nucleic acid was either cDNA or gDNA, and it came from T cells, B-cell-depleted T cells, or PBMCs.

V lost 6 bases, J lost 7 bases, and 9 bases stayed unmatched. Germline CDR1 reads SNHLY; CDR2 reads FYNNEI. This CDR3 comprises 15 residues. Per the study methods: Estimation of nucleated cell counts relied on the amplification of reference gene primers. Sequenced by immunoSEQ multiplex PCR; TCRdb stores in-frame clones only, minus some. That table is the source of V, J and clone size, and D and trimming were worked out from the DNA. Of roughly 100,000 clones listed, over 75% are singletons. The clonotype comes from a man aged 80 or over with active or convalescent COVID-19. V and J are TRBV2 and TRBJ1-4; the match to TRBD1 covers 9 bases. Sequenced input: peripheral blood. CDR3 residues: CASRGTQGAFEKLFF. For the CDR3, the DNA is TGTGCCAGCAGAGGGACACAGGGGGCGTTTGAAAAACTGTTTTTT.